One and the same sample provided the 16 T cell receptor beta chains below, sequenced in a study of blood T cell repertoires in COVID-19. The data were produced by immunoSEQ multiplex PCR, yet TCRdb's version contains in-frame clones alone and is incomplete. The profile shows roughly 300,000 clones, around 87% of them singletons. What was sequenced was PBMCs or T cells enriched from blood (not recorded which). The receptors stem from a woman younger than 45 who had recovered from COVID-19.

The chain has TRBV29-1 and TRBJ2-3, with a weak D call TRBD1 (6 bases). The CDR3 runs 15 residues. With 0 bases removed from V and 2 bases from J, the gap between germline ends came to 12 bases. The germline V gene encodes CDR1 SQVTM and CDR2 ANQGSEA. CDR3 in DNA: TGCAGCGTTGAAGATCCCCAGGGGTACACAGATACGCAGTATTTT. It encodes CSVEDPQGYTDTQYF.

The CDR3 here is CASSWTDSNQPQHF. The CDR3 DNA follows: TGTGCCAGCAGCTGGACAGACAGCAATCAGCCCCAGCATTTT. The rearrangement joins TRBV7-9 to TRBJ1-5; D is possibly TRBD1 (6 bases). There are 14 residues in the CDR3. Germline CDR1 reads SEHNR; CDR2 reads FQNEAQ (reference sequence). Trimming removed 4 bases from V and 1 base from J, with 8 bases in between. Using reference TRBV7-9 and TRBJ1-5 for the parts outside the CDR3, the full variable domain is DTGVSQNPRHKITKRGQNVTFRCDPISEHNRLYWYRQTLGQGPEFLTYFQNEAQLEKSRLLSDRFSAERPKGSFSTLEIQRTEQGDSAMYLCASSWTDSNQPQHFGDGTRLSIL.

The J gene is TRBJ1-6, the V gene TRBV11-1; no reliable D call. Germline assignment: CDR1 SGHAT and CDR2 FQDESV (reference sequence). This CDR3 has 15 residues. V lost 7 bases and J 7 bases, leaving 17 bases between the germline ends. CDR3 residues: CASTWGGLENSPLHF. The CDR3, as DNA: TGTGCCAGCACCTGGGGAGGGCTGGAAAATTCACCCCTCCACTTT.

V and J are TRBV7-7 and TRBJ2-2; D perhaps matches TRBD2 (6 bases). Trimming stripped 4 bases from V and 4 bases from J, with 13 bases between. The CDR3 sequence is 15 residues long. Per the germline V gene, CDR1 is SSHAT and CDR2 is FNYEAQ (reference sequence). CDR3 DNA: TGTGCCAGCAGCTGGGGGGTTCCCCCCACCGGGGAGCTGTTTTTT. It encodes CASSWGVPPTGELFF.

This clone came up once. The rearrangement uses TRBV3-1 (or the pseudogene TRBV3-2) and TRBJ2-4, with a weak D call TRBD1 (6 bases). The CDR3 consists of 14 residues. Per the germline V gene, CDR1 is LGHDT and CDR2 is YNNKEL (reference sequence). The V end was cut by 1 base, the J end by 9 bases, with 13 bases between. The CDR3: CASSQGIQGSIQYF. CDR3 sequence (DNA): TGTGCCAGCAGCCAAGGGATACAGGGCTCCATTCAGTACTTC.

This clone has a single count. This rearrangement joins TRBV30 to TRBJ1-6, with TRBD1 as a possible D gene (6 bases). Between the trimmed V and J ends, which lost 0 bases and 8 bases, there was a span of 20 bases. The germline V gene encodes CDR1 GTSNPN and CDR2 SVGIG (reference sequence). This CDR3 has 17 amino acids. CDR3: CAWSVGAGDPDHSPLHF. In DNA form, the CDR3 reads TGTGCCTGGAGTGTTGGTGCAGGGGACCCCGATCATTCACCCCTCCACTTT.

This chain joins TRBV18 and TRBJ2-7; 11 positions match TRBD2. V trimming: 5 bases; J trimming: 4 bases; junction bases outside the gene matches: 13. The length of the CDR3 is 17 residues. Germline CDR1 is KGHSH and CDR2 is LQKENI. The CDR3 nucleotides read TGTGCCAGCTCATATGGCGGCCCTAGCGGGGGGTCATACGAGCAGTACTTC. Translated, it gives CASSYGGPSGGSYEQYF. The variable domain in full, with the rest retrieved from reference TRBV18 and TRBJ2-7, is NAGVMQNPRHLVRRRGQEARLRCSPMKGHSHVYWYRQLPEEGLKFMVYLQKENIIDESGMPKERFSAEFPKEGPSILRIQQVVRGDSAAYFCASSYGGPSGGSYEQYFGPGTRLTVT.

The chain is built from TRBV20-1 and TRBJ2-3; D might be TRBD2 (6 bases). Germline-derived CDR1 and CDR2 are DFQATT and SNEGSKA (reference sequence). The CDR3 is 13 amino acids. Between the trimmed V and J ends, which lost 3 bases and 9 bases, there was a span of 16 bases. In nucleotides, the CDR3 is TGCAGTGCTAGTGGGGACCGACGGGAGACGCAGTATTTT. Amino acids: CSASGDRRETQYF.

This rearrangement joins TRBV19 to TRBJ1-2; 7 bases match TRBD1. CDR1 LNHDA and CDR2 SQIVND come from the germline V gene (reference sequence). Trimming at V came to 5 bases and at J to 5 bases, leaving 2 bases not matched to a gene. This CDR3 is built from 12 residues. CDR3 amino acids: CASSRDRYGYTF. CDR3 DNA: TGTGCCAGTAGTCGGGACAGATATGGCTACACCTTC.

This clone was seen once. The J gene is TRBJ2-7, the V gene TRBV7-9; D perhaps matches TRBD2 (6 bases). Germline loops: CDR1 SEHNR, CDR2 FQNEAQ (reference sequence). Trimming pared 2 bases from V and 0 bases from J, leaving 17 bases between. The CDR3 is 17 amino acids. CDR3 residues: CASSLPLGTPVSYEQYF. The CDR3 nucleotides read TGTGCCAGCAGCTTACCCCTCGGGACTCCCGTCTCCTACGAGCAGTACTTC.

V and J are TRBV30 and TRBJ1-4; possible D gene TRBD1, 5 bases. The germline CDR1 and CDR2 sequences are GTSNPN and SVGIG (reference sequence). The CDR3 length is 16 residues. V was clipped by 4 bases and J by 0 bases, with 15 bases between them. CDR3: CAWTQRQIPTNEKLFF. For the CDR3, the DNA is TGTGCCTGGACCCAACGACAGATACCAACTAATGAAAAACTGTTTTTT. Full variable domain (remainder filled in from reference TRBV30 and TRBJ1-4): SQTIHQWPATLVQPVGSPLSLECTVEGTSNPNLYWYRQAAGRGLQLLFYSVGIGQISSEVPQNLSASRPQDRQFILSSKKLLLSDSGFYLCAWTQRQIPTNEKLFFGSGTQLSVL.

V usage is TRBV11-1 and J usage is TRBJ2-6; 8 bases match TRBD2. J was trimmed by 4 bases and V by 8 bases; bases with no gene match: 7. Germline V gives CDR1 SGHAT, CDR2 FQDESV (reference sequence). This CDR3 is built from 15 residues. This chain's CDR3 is CASRPGGPGANVLTF. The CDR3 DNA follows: TGTGCCAGCCGGCCGGGGGGGCCCGGGGCCAACGTCCTGACTTTC.

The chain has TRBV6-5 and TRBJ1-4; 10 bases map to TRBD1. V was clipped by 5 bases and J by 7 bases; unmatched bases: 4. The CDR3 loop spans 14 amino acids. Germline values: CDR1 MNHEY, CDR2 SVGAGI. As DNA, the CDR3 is TGTGCCAGCAGTAACCGGGACAGGGGTGAAAAACTGTTTTTT. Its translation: CASSNRDRGEKLFF.

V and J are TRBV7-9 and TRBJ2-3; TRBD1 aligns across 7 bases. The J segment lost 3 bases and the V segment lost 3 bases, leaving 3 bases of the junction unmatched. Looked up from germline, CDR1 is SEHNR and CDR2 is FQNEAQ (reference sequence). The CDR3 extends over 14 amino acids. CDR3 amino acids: CASSFTGDTDTQYF. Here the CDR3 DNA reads TGTGCCAGCAGCTTTACAGGGGATACAGATACGCAGTATTTT.

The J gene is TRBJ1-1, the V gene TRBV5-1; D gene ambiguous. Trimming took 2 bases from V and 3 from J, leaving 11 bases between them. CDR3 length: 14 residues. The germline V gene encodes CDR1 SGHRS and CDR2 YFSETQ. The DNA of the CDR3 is TGCGCCAGCAGCTTCACAGCCGGCGACACTGAAGCTTTCTTT. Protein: CASSFTAGDTEAFF.

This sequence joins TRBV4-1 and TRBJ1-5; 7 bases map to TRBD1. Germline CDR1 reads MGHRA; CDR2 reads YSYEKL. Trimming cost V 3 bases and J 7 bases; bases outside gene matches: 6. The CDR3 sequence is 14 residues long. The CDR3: CASSQTGNHQPQHF. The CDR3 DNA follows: TGCGCCAGCAGCCAGACAGGGAACCACCAGCCCCAGCATTTT.